A single sample gave rise to the 27 T cell receptor beta chains below, sequenced in a study of blood T cell repertoires in COVID-19. TCRdb keeps only in-frame clones here, not all; method: immunoSEQ multiplex PCR. The repertoire holds some 130,000 clones, with approximately 84% as singletons. The sample consisted of peripheral blood. The receptor set was obtained from a woman between 50 and 59 years old who had recovered from COVID-19.

The rearrangement uses TRBV11-2 and TRBJ2-2; TRBD2 aligns across 8 bases. V lost 5 bases, J lost 7 bases, and 12 bases stayed unmatched. This CDR3 comprises 16 residues. Germline V CDR1 and CDR2: SGHAT, FQNNGV. The DNA for the CDR3 is TGTGCCAGCAGCCCATCCGGGACTAGGCCGCTCGGGGAGCTGTTTTTT. Residues: CASSPSGTRPLGELFF.

The V and J genes are TRBV7-3 and TRBJ2-1; 7 bases fit TRBD1. V lost 2 bases and J lost 2; bases outside the gene matches: 9. The CDR3 totals 17 residues. Per the germline V gene, CDR1 is SGHTA and CDR2 is FQGTGA. CDR3 loop: CASSLAGTDITYNEQFF. CDR3 nucleotides: TGTGCCAGCAGCTTAGCAGGGACAGATATTACCTACAATGAGCAGTTCTTC. Full variable domain (missing parts from reference TRBV7-3 and TRBJ2-1): GAGVSQTPSNKVTEKGKYVELRCDPISGHTALYWYRQSLGQGPEFLIYFQGTGAADDSGLPNDRFFAVRPEGSVSTLKIQRTERGDSAVYLCASSLAGTDITYNEQFFGPGTRLTVL.

This CDR3 is CASSPLIGSGADNEQFF. CDR3 in DNA: TGTGCCAGCTCACCCCTCATAGGGAGCGGGGCCGACAATGAGCAGTTCTTC. The rearrangement joins TRBV18 to TRBJ2-1, with TRBD2 matching 7 bases. CDR3 length: 17 amino acids. Per germline, CDR1 KGHSH and CDR2 LQKENI. After removal of 3 bases from V and 5 bases from J, the junction contained 13 bases not matched to a gene. Filled out from reference TRBV18 and TRBJ2-1, the complete variable domain reads NAGVMQNPRHLVRRRGQEARLRCSPMKGHSHVYWYRQLPEEGLKFMVYLQKENIIDESGMPKERFSAEFPKEGPSILRIQQVVRGDSAAYFCASSPLIGSGADNEQFFGPGTRLTVL.

The gene calls are TRBV19 and TRBJ1-2; D possibly corresponds to TRBD1 (6 bases). This CDR3 is built from 15 residues. The germline V and J ends were trimmed by 5 bases and 4 bases, with 17 bases remaining between them. Germline V gene lookup returns CDR1 LNHDA and CDR2 SQIVND (reference sequence). The DNA of the CDR3 is TGTGCCAGTAGTCTTAGCCACGGGACAATCTATGGCTACACCTTC. This gives the protein CASSLSHGTIYGYTF. Full variable domain (outside the CDR3, taken from reference TRBV19 and TRBJ1-2): DGGITQSPKYLFRKEGQNVTLSCEQNLNHDAMYWYRQDPGQGLRLIYYSQIVNDFQKGDIAEGYSVSREKKESFPLTVTSAQKNPTAFYLCASSLSHGTIYGYTFGSGTRLTVV.

CDR3 loop: CASSSRTSGRSGEQFF. The CDR3 coding sequence is TGTGCCAGCAGTTCCAGGACTAGCGGGAGATCCGGTGAGCAGTTCTTC. V usage is TRBV6-2 or TRBV6-3 and J usage is TRBJ2-1; TRBD2 matches 13 bases. The ends lost 4 bases at V and 9 bases at J; junction bases unmatched: 9. The CDR3 spans 16 residues. The germline V gene encodes CDR1 MNHEY and CDR2 SVGEGT.

The V gene is TRBV7-2, the J gene TRBJ2-7; the D gene is possibly TRBD1 (6 bases). V was clipped by 0 bases and J by 2 bases, with 8 bases between them. This CDR3 is built from 14 residues. The germline V gene has CDR1 SGHTA and CDR2 FQGNSA. CDR3 nucleotides: TGTGCCAGCAGCTTAGCGACAGGCACCTACGAGCAGTACTTC. This translates into CASSLATGTYEQYF.

The chain combines TRBV18 with TRBJ2-1, with 7 bases matching TRBD1. V was pared by 5 bases and J by 5 bases, with 9 bases of the junction left unmatched. CDR1 KGHSH and CDR2 LQKENI come from the germline V gene. The CDR3 loop spans 15 amino acids. CDR3 region: CASSFTAGTDNEQFF. CDR3 bases: TGTGCCAGCTCATTTACCGCCGGGACAGACAATGAGCAGTTCTTC.

The rearrangement links TRBV18 to TRBJ1-1; 7 bases match TRBD1. V gave up 4 bases and J gave up 8 bases; unmatched junction bases: 4. This CDR3 has 12 amino acids. Germline CDR1 KGHSH, CDR2 LQKENI. The CDR3 loop is CASSRDSPEAFF. The CDR3 region has the DNA TGTGCCAGCTCACGGGACAGCCCAGAAGCTTTCTTT.

The chain joins TRBV12-5 to TRBJ1-5; 12 positions agree with TRBD1. V was clipped by 5 bases and J by 5 bases; unmatched bases: 13. Germline V gene lookup returns CDR1 LGHNT and CDR2 FRNRAP. The CDR3 consists of 18 residues. The CDR3 here is CASGDPGTGGREDQPQHF. The DNA for the CDR3 is TGTGCTAGTGGTGACCCCGGGACAGGGGGCCGGGAGGATCAGCCCCAGCATTTT.

The genes are TRBV30 and TRBJ2-7; 8 bases are shared with TRBD2. Unmatched junction bases numbered 3, after V lost 6 bases and J lost 2 bases. Per germline, CDR1 GTSNPN and CDR2 SVGIG (reference sequence). The CDR3 extends over 12 amino acids. CDR3 region: CACRGRTYEQYF. DNA of the CDR3: TGTGCCTGCCGCGGGAGGACCTACGAGCAGTACTTC. The full variable domain, rest sourced from reference TRBV30 and TRBJ2-7, is SQTIHQWPATLVQPVGSPLSLECTVEGTSNPNLYWYRQAAGRGLQLLFYSVGIGQISSEVPQNLSASRPQDRQFILSSKKLLLSDSGFYLCACRGRTYEQYFGPGTRLTVT.

CDR3 sequence (DNA): TGCAGCGGTACTAGCACAGATACGCAGTATTTT. Its translation is CSGTSTDTQYF. The chain has TRBV29-1 and TRBJ2-3; D unclear. V was shortened by 7 bases and J by 0 bases, with 5 bases between the two germline ends. The germline gives CDR1 SQVTM, CDR2 ANQGSEA. The CDR3 has 11 amino acids.

The DNA of the CDR3 is TGTGCCAGCAGCTTAGTACAGGGACCCTACGAGCAGTACTTC. It specifies CASSLVQGPYEQYF. The chain employs TRBV11-2 and TRBJ2-7, with a weak D call TRBD1 (6 bases). The CDR3 runs to 14 residues. V lost 1 base to trimming and J lost 2 bases, with 9 bases between them. Germline V gene lookup returns CDR1 SGHAT and CDR2 FQNNGV.

The V call is TRBV2, the J call TRBJ2-2, with 7 bases identical to TRBD2. The germline CDR1 and CDR2 sequences are SNHLY and FYNNEI. The V segment lost 8 bases and the J segment 2 bases; nucleotides outside the gene matches: 5. The CDR3 loop spans 14 amino acids. The CDR3 DNA reads TGTGCCAGCCAGCTAGCGGCCAACACCGGGGAGCTGTTTTTT. This sequence encodes CASQLAANTGELFF. The variable domain in full, with the rest retrieved from reference TRBV2 and TRBJ2-2, is EPEVTQTPSHQVTQMGQEVILRCVPISNHLYFYWYRQILGQKVEFLVSFYNNEISEKSEIFDDQFSVERPDGSNFTLKIRSTKLEDSAMYFCASQLAANTGELFFGEGSRLTVL.

This sequence joins TRBV5-1 and TRBJ2-7, with D perhaps matching TRBD2 (6 bases). V was shortened by 7 bases and J by 6 bases, with 17 bases between the two germline ends. The CDR3 has 13 amino acids. From germline, CDR1 is SGHRS and CDR2 YFSETQ. CDR3 sequence (DNA): TGCGCCAGCGATTCGGGATTGGGGGGCGAGCAGTACTTC. It translates to CASDSGLGGEQYF.

The V and J genes are TRBV6-5 and TRBJ1-2; D is possibly TRBD1 (6 bases). The germline CDR1 and CDR2 sequences are MNHEY and SVGAGI. The CDR3 has 11 amino acids. Trimming pared 10 bases from V and 3 bases from J, leaving 9 bases between. The CDR3 bases are TGTGCCACGCGACAGGACTATGGCTACACCTTC. This sequence encodes CATRQDYGYTF.

This CDR3 reads CASSLVRGQGYTDTQYF. Written as DNA, the CDR3 is TGTGCCAGCAGCTTAGTAAGGGGACAGGGGTACACAGATACGCAGTATTTT. The chain uses TRBV7-2 and TRBJ2-3; 10 positions agree with TRBD1. Per germline, CDR1 SGHTA and CDR2 FQGNSA. The V segment lost 1 base and the J segment 2 bases; nucleotides outside the gene matches: 6. The CDR3 has 17 amino acids.

On this clone: The junction differs from germline at one of its ends, possibly a read error. The chain is built from TRBV3-1 (or the pseudogene TRBV3-2) and TRBJ2-7; possible D gene TRBD1, 5 bases. Germline V CDR1 and CDR2: LGHDT, YNNKEL (reference sequence). The CDR3 is made up of 15 amino acids. In DNA, the CDR3 is TGTGCCAGCAGCCAGGGAATATCAGGGTCCTTCGAGCAGTACTTC. This encodes CASSQGISGSFEQYF.

A single count supports this clone. The chain joins TRBV2 to TRBJ1-1; 10 bases agree with TRBD1. Germline V gives CDR1 SNHLY, CDR2 FYNNEI. This CDR3 contains 12 residues. V was clipped by 8 bases and J by 3 bases; unmatched bases: 0. In DNA form, the CDR3 reads TGTGCCAGCGGGACAGGGGACACTGAAGCTTTCTTT. As protein: CASGTGDTEAFF.

A word on this clone: Other DNA sequences within the sample encode an identical CDR3. The CDR3 spells CASSPTTGDYGYTF. CDR3 DNA sequence: TGCGCCAGCAGCCCAACAACAGGGGACTATGGCTACACCTTC. The rearrangement links TRBV5-1 to TRBJ1-2; 7 positions match TRBD1. The V and J ends lost 4 bases and 3 bases, in that order; junction bases with no gene match: 6. The germline CDR1 and CDR2 sequences are SGHRS and YFSETQ. This CDR3 is built from 14 residues.

The gene calls are TRBV5-1 and TRBJ2-7, with 12 bases lining up with TRBD1. Germline assignment: CDR1 SGHRS and CDR2 YFSETQ. Germline trimming cut 4 bases from V and 4 bases from J; bases unmatched to any gene: 9. This CDR3 region has 16 residues. The CDR3 protein is CASSVTGTGGRYEQYF. CDR3 bases: TGCGCCAGCAGCGTAACCGGGACAGGGGGCCGGTACGAGCAGTACTTC.

This chain links TRBV6-5 with TRBJ2-1; tentatively, D is TRBD1 (7 bases). Germline assignment: CDR1 MNHEY and CDR2 SVGAGI. The CDR3 runs to 15 residues. Trimming pared 5 bases from V and 8 bases from J, leaving 19 bases between. In DNA, the CDR3 is TGTGCCAGCAGTAAACGGAGAGGGGGCGGGGATGAGCAGTTCTTC. It is translated as CASSKRRGGGDEQFF.

V and J are TRBV10-1 and TRBJ2-7; D might be TRBD1 (6 bases). The germline CDR1 and CDR2 sequences are WNHNN and SYGVQD (reference sequence). CDR3 length equals 14 residues. The ends were cut back, 10 bases at V and 1 base at J, with 17 bases in the middle. CDR3 amino acids: CAMTLNRDSYEQYF. DNA of the CDR3: TGCGCCATGACGTTGAACAGGGATTCCTACGAGCAGTACTTC.

The rearrangement links TRBV28 to TRBJ1-2, with D possibly matching TRBD1 (6 bases). Trimming shortened V by 5 bases and J by 8 bases, and 12 bases separated the two germline ends. Germline CDR1 MDHEN, CDR2 SYDVKM. The CDR3 runs 12 residues. CDR3 DNA: TGTGCCAGCAGTAACAACAGGGCGGGCTACACCTTC. It specifies CASSNNRAGYTF.

The V call is TRBV6-5, the J call TRBJ2-7; D possibly corresponds to TRBD1 (6 bases). The CDR3 covers 14 residues. V lost 8 bases, J lost 6 bases, and 20 bases lay in between. Germline V gene data show CDR1 as MNHEY and CDR2 as SVGAGI. This CDR3 reads CASGRRTEGSEQYF. DNA of the CDR3: TGTGCCAGCGGCCGGAGGACAGAGGGTTCCGAGCAGTACTTC.

The J gene is TRBJ1-2, the V gene TRBV15, with 11 positions matching TRBD1. Trimming removed 1 base from V and 7 bases from J; junction bases left unmatched: 5. In germline, CDR1 is LNHNV, CDR2 YYDKDF (reference sequence). The CDR3 is 15 residues long. CDR3 in amino acids: CATSRGGTGGSGYTF. In nucleotides, the CDR3 is TGTGCCACCAGCAGAGGAGGGACAGGGGGTTCTGGCTACACCTTC.

CDR3: CASTRGYNSPLHF. Here the CDR3 DNA reads TGTGCCAGCACCCGGGGGTATAATTCACCCCTCCACTTT. V gene TRBV27 combines with J gene TRBJ1-6, with D possibly matching TRBD1 (5 bases). V dropped 7 bases and J dropped 4 bases, with 8 bases sitting between them. The CDR3 has 13 residues. Germline V gene sequence: CDR1 MNHEY, CDR2 SMNVEV (reference sequence).

The V gene is TRBV4-1, the J gene TRBJ2-7, with D hard to call. Between the trimmed V and J ends, which lost 0 bases and 0 bases, there was a span of 9 bases. The CDR3 contains 15 residues. The germline V gene has CDR1 MGHRA and CDR2 YSYEKL. The CDR3 coding sequence is TGCGCCAGCAGCCAAGAGTTCTCAGGCTCCTACGAGCAGTACTTC. Amino acids: CASSQEFSGSYEQYF.